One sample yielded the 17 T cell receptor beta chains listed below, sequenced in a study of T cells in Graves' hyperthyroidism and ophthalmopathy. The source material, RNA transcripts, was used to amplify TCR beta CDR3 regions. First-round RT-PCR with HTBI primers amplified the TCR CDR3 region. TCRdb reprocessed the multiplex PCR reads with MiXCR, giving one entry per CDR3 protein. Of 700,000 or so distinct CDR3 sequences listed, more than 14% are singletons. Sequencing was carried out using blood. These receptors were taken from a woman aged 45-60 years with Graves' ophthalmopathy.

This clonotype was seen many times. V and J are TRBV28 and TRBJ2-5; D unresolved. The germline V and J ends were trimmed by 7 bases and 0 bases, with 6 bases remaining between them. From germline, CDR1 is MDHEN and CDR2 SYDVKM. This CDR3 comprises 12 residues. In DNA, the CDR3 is TGTGCCAGCAATAGGGACCAAGAGACCCAGTACTTC. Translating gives CASNRDQETQYF.

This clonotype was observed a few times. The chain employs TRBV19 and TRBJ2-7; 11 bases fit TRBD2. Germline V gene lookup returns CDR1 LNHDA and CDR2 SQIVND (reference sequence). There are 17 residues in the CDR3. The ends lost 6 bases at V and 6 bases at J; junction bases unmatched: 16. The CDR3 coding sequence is TGTGCCAGTAGGCTGACTAGCGGGGAACTCAGACCGGGCGAGCAGTACTTC. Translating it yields CASRLTSGELRPGEQYF.

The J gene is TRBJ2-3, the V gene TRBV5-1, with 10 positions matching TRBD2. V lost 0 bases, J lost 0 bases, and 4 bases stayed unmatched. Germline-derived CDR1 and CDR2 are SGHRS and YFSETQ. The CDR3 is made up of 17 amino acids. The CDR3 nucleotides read TGCGCCAGCAGCTTGGGTAGCGGGAGGCCGAGCACAGATACGCAGTATTTT. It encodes CASSLGSGRPSTDTQYF.

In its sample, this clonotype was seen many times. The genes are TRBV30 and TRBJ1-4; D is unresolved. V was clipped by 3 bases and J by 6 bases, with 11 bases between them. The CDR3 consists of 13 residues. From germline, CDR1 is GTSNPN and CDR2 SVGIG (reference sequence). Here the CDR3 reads CAWSTSTHEKLFF. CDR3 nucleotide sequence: TGTGCCTGGAGCACTTCCACGCATGAAAAACTGTTTTTT.

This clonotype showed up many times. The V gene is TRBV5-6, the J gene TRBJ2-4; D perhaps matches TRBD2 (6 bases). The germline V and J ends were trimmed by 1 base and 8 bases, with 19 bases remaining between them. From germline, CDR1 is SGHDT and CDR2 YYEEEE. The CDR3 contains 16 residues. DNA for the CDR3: TGTGCCAGCAGCTTGCGTCACTGGGGGAGGTTTGACATTCAGTACTTC. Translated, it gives CASSLRHWGRFDIQYF.

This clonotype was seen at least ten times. The CDR3 DNA is TGTGCCAGCAGGCGACAGGGTACGACCTACGAGCAGTACTTC. Residues: CASRRQGTTYEQYF. V and J are TRBV6-2 or TRBV6-3 and TRBJ2-7, with TRBD1 matching 7 bases. The CDR3 has 14 amino acids. The germline V gene encodes CDR1 MNHEY and CDR2 SVGEGT. The ends lost 6 bases at V and 2 bases at J; junction bases unmatched: 7.

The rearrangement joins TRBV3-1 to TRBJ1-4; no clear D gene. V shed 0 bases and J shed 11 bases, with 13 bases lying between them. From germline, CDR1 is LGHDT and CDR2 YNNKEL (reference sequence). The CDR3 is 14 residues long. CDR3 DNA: TGTGCCAGCAGCCAAGACGGGCCCCGTCTTAAACTGTTTTTT. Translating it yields CASSQDGPRLKLFF.

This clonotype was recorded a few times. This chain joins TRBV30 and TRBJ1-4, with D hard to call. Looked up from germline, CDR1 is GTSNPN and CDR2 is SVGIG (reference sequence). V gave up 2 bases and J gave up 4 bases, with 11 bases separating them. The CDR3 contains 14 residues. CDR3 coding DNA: TGTGCCTGGAGTCTCGGGAGCCTTAATGAAAAACTGTTTTTT. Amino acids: CAWSLGSLNEKLFF.

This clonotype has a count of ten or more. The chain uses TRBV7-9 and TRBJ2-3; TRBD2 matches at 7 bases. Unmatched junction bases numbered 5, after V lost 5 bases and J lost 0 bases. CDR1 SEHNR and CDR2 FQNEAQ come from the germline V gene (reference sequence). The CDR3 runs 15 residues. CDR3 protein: CASSDRLASTDTQYF. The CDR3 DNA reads TGTGCCAGCAGCGACAGACTAGCTAGCACAGATACGCAGTATTTT.

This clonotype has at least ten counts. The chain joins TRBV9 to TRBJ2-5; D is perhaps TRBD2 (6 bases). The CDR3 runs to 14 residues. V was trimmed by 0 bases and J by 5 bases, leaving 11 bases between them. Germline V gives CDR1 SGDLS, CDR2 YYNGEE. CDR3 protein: CASSVAGGAETQYF. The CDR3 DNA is TGTGCCAGCAGCGTAGCCGGCGGGGCGGAGACCCAGTACTTC.

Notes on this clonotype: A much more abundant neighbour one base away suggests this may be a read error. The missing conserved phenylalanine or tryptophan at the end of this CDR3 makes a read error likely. The CDR3 nucleotides read TGTGCCTGGAGTTCCGGGACCCAATACAATGAGCAGTTCCTC. Translated, it gives CAWSSGTQYNEQFL. The rearrangement joins TRBV30 to TRBJ2-1; the D gene could be TRBD1 or TRBD2 (5 bases each). The V end was cut by 2 bases, the J end by 4 bases, with 12 bases between. CDR3 length: 14 amino acids. The V gene's germline CDR1 is GTSNPN and CDR2 SVGIG (reference sequence).

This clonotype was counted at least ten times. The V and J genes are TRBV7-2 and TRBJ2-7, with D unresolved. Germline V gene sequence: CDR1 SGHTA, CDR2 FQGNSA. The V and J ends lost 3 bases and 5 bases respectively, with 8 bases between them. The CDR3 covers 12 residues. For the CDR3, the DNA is TGTGCCAGCAGCTTGAGTTCGCACGAGCAGTACTTC. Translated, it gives CASSLSSHEQYF.

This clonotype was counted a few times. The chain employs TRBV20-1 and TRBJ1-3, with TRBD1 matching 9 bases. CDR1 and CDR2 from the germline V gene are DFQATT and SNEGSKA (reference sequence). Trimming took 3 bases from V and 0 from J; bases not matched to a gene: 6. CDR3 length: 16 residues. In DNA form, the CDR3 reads TGCAGTGCTAGTGGGACAGGGCCCTTCTCTGGAAACACCATATATTTT. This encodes CSASGTGPFSGNTIYF.

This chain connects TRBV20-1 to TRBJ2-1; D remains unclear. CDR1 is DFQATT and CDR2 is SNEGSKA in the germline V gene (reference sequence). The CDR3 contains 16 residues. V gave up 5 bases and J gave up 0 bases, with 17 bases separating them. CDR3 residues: CSALSSYRVSYNEQFF. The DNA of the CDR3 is TGCAGTGCTCTATCCAGCTACCGTGTCTCCTACAATGAGCAGTTCTTC.

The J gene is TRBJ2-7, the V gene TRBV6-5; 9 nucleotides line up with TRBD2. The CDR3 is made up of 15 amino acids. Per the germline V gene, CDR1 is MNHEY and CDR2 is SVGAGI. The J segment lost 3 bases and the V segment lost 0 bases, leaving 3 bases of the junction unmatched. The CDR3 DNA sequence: TGTGCCAGCAGTTACTCGGTAGCGGGAGTCTACGAGCAGTACTTC. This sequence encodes CASSYSVAGVYEQYF.

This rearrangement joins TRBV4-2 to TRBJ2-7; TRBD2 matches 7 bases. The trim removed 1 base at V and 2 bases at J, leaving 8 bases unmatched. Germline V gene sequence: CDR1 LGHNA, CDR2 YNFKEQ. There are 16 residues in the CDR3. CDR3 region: CASSQGLADYTYEQYF. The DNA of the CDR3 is TGTGCCAGCAGCCAAGGGCTAGCGGACTACACCTACGAGCAGTACTTC.

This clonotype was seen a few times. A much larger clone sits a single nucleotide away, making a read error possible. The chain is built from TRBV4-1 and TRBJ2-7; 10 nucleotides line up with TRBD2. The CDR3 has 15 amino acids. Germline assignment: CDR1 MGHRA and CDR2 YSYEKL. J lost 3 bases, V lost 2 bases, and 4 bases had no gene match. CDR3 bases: TGCGCCAGCAGCCAACTAGCGGGAGCGGGCTACGAGCAGTACTTC. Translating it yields CASSQLAGAGYEQYF.